This is a list of T cell receptor beta chains from one sample in a study of blood T cells in healthy people across ages. TCRdb redid the calling of the 5' RACE reads with MiXCR, one entry per CDR3 protein. The repertoire includes 700,000 to 900,000 distinct CDR3 sequences, roughly 25% of them detected once, and about 3% sits in the top ten. The sample was also linked to a second study, of T cells of mothers and their children.

Sequencing was carried out using blood. The receptors were sampled from a boy between 10 and 17 years old in good health. CDR3s leave out the opening cysteine and the closing phenylalanine or tryptophan. Only part of the rows carry a size: once, few, many, or a class if the clone is expanded.

many,TRBV7-6,ASSLSPTGETQY
few,TRBV20-1,SAPGWQTNTEAF
few,TRBV3-1,ASSQKGQHSGANVLT
once,TRBV4-1,ASSQEGQMGETQY
many,TRBV20-1,SAPTSGGAETQY
.,TRBV24-1,AAEIGGGYPYEQY
.,TRBV28,ASRSTGEGEKLF
.,TRBV21-1,ASSTNNGGDYEQY
few,TRBV3-1,ASSRLGQANSPLH
.,TRBV3-1,ASSWASGSPYKQY
.,TRBV20-1,SASPTGRASYT
few,TRBV15,ATSREVILQETQY
.,TRBV7-6,ASSLRDRGAAETQY
.,TRBV4-1,ASSQRGLAQNIQY
few,TRBV9,ASSVGRQGDEKLF
.,TRBV29-1,SVQTDRWETQY
once,TRBV3-1,ASSPRASAYEQY
.,TRBV24-1,ATSDLAYQETQY
.,TRBV4-1,ASSQGTLYQETQY
few,TRBV9,ASRSFGPRGEQY
few,TRBV20-1,SAREGSFSSYEQY
few,TRBV29-1,SVEAARAPGYT
.,TRBV28,ASGHLIGNEQF
once,TRBV5-1,ASGAGPGQPYEQY
few,TRBV4-3,ASSQMPGNLNTEAF
few,TRBV4-2,ASSQLGLGGQF
few,TRBV20-1,SARKGQGGDGYT
few,TRBV4-1,ASTMTSGGNTGELF
.,TRBV29-1,SVGVGDGEQF
.,TRBV12-3/TRBV12-4,ASSHPEKTGELF
few,TRBV12-3/TRBV12-4,ASSFAGILSETQY
.,TRBV15,ATSREQGGSYEQY
few,TRBV12-3/TRBV12-4,ASSFGLAARAAYEQY
.,TRBV4-1,ASSSGDYEQY
.,TRBV28,ATDEFSYGYT
.,TRBV11-2,ASSGDGGKNIQY
.,TRBV2,ASNPFPTGELF
.,TRBV11-2,ASSPRQGGGSEKLF
few,TRBV11-2,ASSFGPGDTQY
.,TRBV5-1,ASSSQLAGSGNEQF
.,TRBV14,ASSQVSQGKLF
.,TRBV12-3/TRBV12-4,ASRVDRGSGNTIY
.,TRBV6-2/TRBV6-3,ASWPGGTEAF
.,TRBV6-2/TRBV6-3,ASRASGIGELF
few,TRBV3-1,ASSQGQGGSYNEQF
.,TRBV11-3,ASSLEADFSGNTIY
few,TRBV24-1,ATSDPGLAGRTDTQY
.,TRBV6-5,ASSYSRPTSGDFNIQY
few,TRBV4-2,ASARDLGTEKLF
.,TRBV4-2,ASSQEGDYWAGELF
.,TRBV6-1,ASSVNPGTTYEQY
few,TRBV5-4,ASSLDRRDTQY
few,TRBV6-6,ASSLPRTTYDEQF
.,TRBV5-1,ASSSRGLRKY
few,TRBV11-3,ASSLDQGGTTSVNEQF
.,TRBV12-3/TRBV12-4,ASTLTLNTEAF